Each of the 14 T cell receptor beta chains below was sequenced from the same sample in a study of CXCR3-negative and CXCR3-positive naive CD8 T cells. The TRB libraries of cDNA were built by UMI-labeled 5' RACE. TCRdb processed the 5' RACE reads again and assigns one entry to each CDR3 protein, with no DNA. This table holds 45,000 to 65,000 distinct CDR3 sequences. Sequencing was done on a sample of naive CXCR3- CD8+ T cells from blood. Subset here: CD45RO-CCR7+CD27+CD95- naive CD8+ T cells lacking CXCR3 (TNR3-). The receptors shown here come from a human donor in good health. Some clones in this sample may be carry-over from other donors' samples.

This chain connects TRBV4-3 to TRBJ2-1; there is no DNA to check the TCRdb D call of TRBD2. This CDR3 contains 18 residues. Germline lookup yields CDR1 LGHNA and CDR2 YSLEER. The CDR3 reads CASSQDDSGRSSYNEQFF.

This rearrangement joins TRBV7-2 to TRBJ1-1. Germline lookup yields CDR1 SGHTA and CDR2 FQGNSA. The CDR3 has 14 amino acids. The CDR3 loop is CASSLVSTNTEAFF.

The chain is built from TRBV7-8 and TRBJ1-1; TCRdb lists TRBD1, though no DNA is available to test this call. The CDR3 runs 17 residues. Germline V gene sequence: CDR1 SGHVS, CDR2 FQNEAQ. The CDR3 is CASSLRGQGMGNTEAFF.

The rearrangement uses TRBV5-1 and TRBJ2-7; TCRdb's assignment of TRBD2 cannot be checked, as there is no DNA. CDR3 length equals 13 residues. CDR1 SGHRS and CDR2 YFSETQ come from the germline V gene. The CDR3: CASSDDYRYEQYF. The complete variable domain, with remaining parts taken from reference TRBV5-1 and TRBJ2-7, reads KAGVTQTPRYLIKTRGQQVTLSCSPISGHRSVSWYQQTPGQGLQFLFEYFSETQRNKGNFPGRFSGRQFSNSRSEMNVSTLELGDSALYLCASSDDYRYEQYFGPGTRLTVT.

This sequence joins TRBV4-2 and TRBJ2-5; TCRdb outputs TRBD2, but without DNA this stays unchecked. The CDR3 has 15 amino acids. The germline CDR1 and CDR2 sequences are LGHNA and YNFKEQ. The CDR3 protein is CASSQDEGGAETQYF.

This chain uses TRBV4-1 with TRBJ1-2. Germline V lookup: CDR1 MGHRA, CDR2 YSYEKL. The CDR3 totals 15 residues. The CDR3 region is CASSQEGLQLYGYTF.

This rearrangement joins TRBV10-2 to TRBJ2-5; the TRBD1 assignment by TCRdb is unverifiable without DNA. There are 13 residues in the CDR3. Germline assignment: CDR1 WSHSY and CDR2 SAAADI. This CDR3 reads CATWGTFQETQYF.

CDR3 loop: CASSLEGGAETQYF. This chain joins TRBV5-1 and TRBJ2-5; TCRdb indicates TRBD2, and absent DNA this call remains unverified. The CDR3 has 14 amino acids. Germline CDR1 reads SGHRS; CDR2 reads YFSETQ.

Frequency places this clonotype as medium-sized. The chain employs TRBV6-6 and TRBJ2-2. The CDR3 loop spans 11 amino acids. CDR1 is MNHNY, CDR2 SVGAGI, per germline (reference sequence). CDR3 loop: CASSVTGELFF.

The chain joins TRBV27 to TRBJ2-6. CDR1 and CDR2 (germline): MNHEY, SMNVEV (reference sequence). CDR3 length: 12 amino acids. CDR3 sequence reads: CASTSGANVLTF.

The chain links TRBV21-1 to TRBJ2-3; TCRdb designates TRBD2, a call that cannot be tested without DNA. TRBV21-1 is termed a pseudogene. The CDR3 spans 17 residues. The CDR3 spells CASSGPSGLGGTDTQYF.

The chain recombines TRBV4-2 with TRBJ1-5. CDR3 length equals 15 residues. Germline V gene data show CDR1 as LGHNA and CDR2 as YNFKEQ. CDR3 in amino acids: CASSQDEEPNQPQHF.

CDR3 amino acids: CASSYDRGGYTF. The rearrangement joins TRBV6-5 to TRBJ1-2; TCRdb lists TRBD1, though no DNA is available to test this call. This CDR3 contains 12 residues. Germline V lookup: CDR1 MNHEY, CDR2 SVGAGI.

The CDR3 sequence is CASNSGTRQETGELFF. V and J are TRBV28 and TRBJ2-2; TCRdb outputs TRBD1, but without DNA this stays unchecked. CDR1 is MDHEN, CDR2 SYDVKM, per germline. The CDR3 consists of 16 residues.